One sample yielded the 26 T cell receptor beta chains listed below, sequenced in a study of blood T cell repertoires in COVID-19. Data came from immunoSEQ multiplex PCR; TCRdb stores just in-frame clones and leaves some out. The repertoire holds over 150,000 clones, with approximately 85% as singletons. The sequenced sample was peripheral blood. Source of these receptors: a man aged 80 or over with COVID-19, enrolled during active disease.

J is TRBJ1-2 and V is TRBV27, with 7 bases matching TRBD1. The CDR3 runs to 14 residues. Looked up from germline, CDR1 is MNHEY and CDR2 is SMNVEV (reference sequence). V trimming: 7 bases; J trimming: 2 bases; junction bases outside the gene matches: 7. CDR3 amino acids: CASNPTGVNYGYTF. CDR3 in DNA: TGTGCCAGCAATCCAACAGGGGTGAACTATGGCTACACCTTC.

This chain joins TRBV4-2 and TRBJ2-3; 8 bases are shared with TRBD1. This CDR3 contains 14 residues. The trim removed 0 bases at V and 4 bases at J, leaving 0 bases unmatched. Germline lookup yields CDR1 LGHNA and CDR2 YNFKEQ. The CDR3 region has the DNA TGTGCCAGCAGCCAAGAGGACAGGGCAGATACGCAGTATTTT. It translates to CASSQEDRADTQYF.

The rearrangement links TRBV7-9 to TRBJ2-2, with D maybe TRBD2 (6 bases). The germline V and J ends were trimmed by 3 bases and 4 bases, with 15 bases remaining between them. The germline gives CDR1 SEHNR, CDR2 FQNEAQ (reference sequence). The CDR3 covers 16 residues. The CDR3 DNA follows: TGTGCCAGCAGCTTTCTACACCCGCGGGGCACCGGGGAGCTGTTTTTT. This translates into CASSFLHPRGTGELFF.

This clone was counted between two and nine times. The chain joins TRBV5-1 to TRBJ1-6; 8 bases align to TRBD1. The CDR3 has 16 amino acids. CDR1 and CDR2 (germline): SGHRS, YFSETQ. With V trimmed by 0 bases and J by 10 bases, 9 bases remained unmatched. The DNA for the CDR3 is TGCGCCAGCAGCTTGGAGTTTCAGGGGGCAGGATCACCCCTCCACTTT. Translated: CASSLEFQGAGSPLHF.

V and J are TRBV6-1 and TRBJ2-2; possibly TRBD1 for D (6 bases). Trimming cost V 1 base and J 7 bases, with 10 bases left between them. Germline V CDR1 and CDR2: MNHNS, SASEGT. The CDR3 loop spans 14 amino acids. DNA for the CDR3: TGTGCCAGCAGTGAAGTGGGGGCTGGCGGGGAGCTGTTTTTT. Its translation: CASSEVGAGGELFF.

The gene calls are TRBV5-1 and TRBJ1-2, with 7 bases that match TRBD1. Germline assignment: CDR1 SGHRS and CDR2 YFSETQ. The CDR3 has 14 residues. Trimming took 3 bases from V and 2 from J; bases not matched to a gene: 4. CDR3 amino acids: CASSSGDSNYGYTF. In nucleotides, the CDR3 is TGCGCCAGCAGCTCAGGGGACAGCAACTATGGCTACACCTTC.

The rearrangement uses TRBV9 and TRBJ1-2; no reliable D call. V dropped 4 bases and J dropped 3 bases, with 7 bases sitting between them. The germline V gene has CDR1 SGDLS and CDR2 YYNGEE. The CDR3 loop spans 12 amino acids. CDR3 loop: CASSPHDYGYTF. CDR3 nucleotides: TGTGCCAGCAGCCCCCATGACTATGGCTACACCTTC.

This clone was picked up one time. The gene calls are TRBV7-2 and TRBJ1-2; 11 nucleotides match TRBD1. The germline CDR1 and CDR2 sequences are SGHTA and FQGNSA. J gave up 5 bases and V 4 bases, and 9 bases lay outside the gene matches. The CDR3 has 16 amino acids. CDR3 coding DNA: TGTGCCAGCAGCTCCCGTTCCGGGACAGGGGGGTATGGCTACACCTTC. Its protein product is CASSSRSGTGGYGYTF.

The chain recombines TRBV9 with TRBJ1-5, with D unclear. The CDR3 consists of 15 residues. Germline V CDR1 and CDR2: SGDLS, YYNGEE. Trimming took 4 bases from V and 3 from J, leaving 14 bases between them. This chain's CDR3 is CASSPSTTSNQPQHF. CDR3 nucleotide sequence: TGTGCCAGCAGCCCTTCGACAACCTCCAATCAGCCCCAGCATTTT.

The gene calls are TRBV7-9 and TRBJ1-2; D not resolved. CDR1 and CDR2 (germline): SEHNR, FQNEAQ (reference sequence). V lost 1 base to trimming and J lost 2 bases, with 8 bases between them. The CDR3 is 14 amino acids. The CDR3 is CASSLGGNNYGYTF. In nucleotides, the CDR3 is TGTGCCAGCAGCTTAGGAGGGAACAACTATGGCTACACCTTC.

V usage is TRBV10-3 and J usage is TRBJ1-2; weak D call: TRBD1 (5 bases). The V gene lost 3 bases and the J gene lost 9 bases, with 14 bases spanning the gap. Germline CDR1 is ENHRY and CDR2 is SYGVKD. The CDR3 extends over 13 amino acids. CDR3 coding DNA: TGTGCCATCAGTGAAACGGGACTGGATCGCTACACCTTC. Its translation is CAISETGLDRYTF.

The DNA of the CDR3 is TGTGCCAGCAGCCAAGTATCGACAGGGGGCAACGAGCAGTACTTC. Translating it yields CASSQVSTGGNEQYF. V is TRBV14 and J is TRBJ2-7; 10 nucleotides align to TRBD1. Germline V gene sequence: CDR1 SGHDN, CDR2 FVKESK. The CDR3 is 15 amino acids. J lost 5 bases, V lost 1 base, and 5 bases had no gene match.

CDR3 nucleotides: TGCGCCAGCAGCCCGCACGGCCCCCAGGCTGTTGAAAATCAGCCCCAGCATTTT. Translated: CASSPHGPQAVENQPQHF. The chain has TRBV4-1 and TRBJ1-5; D gene uncertain. Per germline, CDR1 MGHRA and CDR2 YSYEKL. The CDR3 has 18 amino acids. The V end lost 4 bases, the J end lost 4 bases, and 23 bases lay between the germline ends.

The chain couples TRBV4-2 to TRBJ1-1; D is perhaps TRBD1 (5 bases). The CDR3 has 17 amino acids. Trimming removed 0 bases from V and 4 bases from J, with 18 bases in between. Germline V CDR1 and CDR2: LGHNA, YNFKEQ. The CDR3 DNA follows: TGTGCCAGCAGCCAAGAGCCTTCCAGGGCCTTGGGCACTGAAGCTTTCTTT. It encodes CASSQEPSRALGTEAFF.

The V gene is TRBV29-1, the J gene TRBJ1-3; 7 bases line up with TRBD1. Unmatched junction bases numbered 9, after V lost 4 bases and J lost 0 bases. This CDR3 has 16 residues. Per germline, CDR1 SQVTM and CDR2 ANQGSEA. CDR3 amino acids: CSVVTGASVSGNTIYF. The CDR3 DNA reads as TGCAGCGTTGTTACAGGGGCAAGTGTCTCTGGAAACACCATATATTTT.

The rearrangement joins TRBV29-1 to TRBJ1-1; D gene ambiguous. Trimming left V 3 bases short and J 2 bases short, with 10 bases between. The CDR3 consists of 13 residues. The germline V gene has CDR1 SQVTM and CDR2 ANQGSEA. The CDR3 region has the DNA TGCAGCGTTGATTGGGCAGACAACACTGAAGCTTTCTTT. Encoded protein: CSVDWADNTEAFF.

This clone is medium-sized (0.01 to 0.1%) within its sample. The chain employs TRBV28 and TRBJ1-5; TRBD1 matches 9 bases. V lost 5 bases to trimming and J lost 4 bases; unmatched junction nucleotides: 9. The CDR3 totals 16 residues. In germline, CDR1 is MDHEN, CDR2 SYDVKM. CDR3 coding DNA: TGTGCCAGCAGTCCTGTTCCGACAGGGGGAAATCAGCCCCAGCATTTT. This encodes CASSPVPTGGNQPQHF. The whole variable domain, filled in from reference TRBV28 and TRBJ1-5, reads DVKVTQSSRYLVKRTGEKVFLECVQDMDHENMFWYRQDPGLGLRLIYFSYDVKMKEKGDIPEGYSVSREKKERFSLILESASTNQTSMYLCASSPVPTGGNQPQHFGDGTRLSIL.

This chain uses TRBV6-1 with TRBJ2-5; TRBD2 aligns across 11 bases. V lost 1 base, J lost 5 bases, and 6 bases stayed unmatched. Per the germline V gene, CDR1 is MNHNS and CDR2 is SASEGT. CDR3 size: 16 residues. In DNA form, the CDR3 reads TGTGCCAGCAGTGAAGGGTCTAGCGGGGGGTGGGAGACCCAGTACTTC. As protein: CASSEGSSGGWETQYF.

J is TRBJ1-2 and V is TRBV6-2 or TRBV6-3; 7 positions match TRBD1. From germline, CDR1 is MNHEY and CDR2 SVGEGT. CDR3 length equals 15 residues. Trimming cost V 4 bases and J 1 base; bases outside gene matches: 6. The CDR3 DNA sequence: TGTGCCAGCAGTTCCTGGGGACAGCTTAACTATGGCTACACCTTC. Translation gives CASSSWGQLNYGYTF.

The V gene is TRBV5-1, the J gene TRBJ1-1, with no clear D. The ends were cut back, 1 base at V and 1 base at J, with 8 bases in the middle. The CDR3 has 14 residues. Germline values: CDR1 SGHRS, CDR2 YFSETQ. Written as DNA, the CDR3 is TGCGCCAGCAGCTTGCTGGCGGAGAACACTGAAGCTTTCTTT. Residues: CASSLLAENTEAFF.

This clone was detected only a few times. V and J are TRBV19 and TRBJ1-2; no firm D call. Looked up from germline, CDR1 is LNHDA and CDR2 is SQIVND (reference sequence). The CDR3 totals 15 residues. The V gene lost 5 bases and the J gene lost 4 bases, with 17 bases spanning the gap. CDR3 in amino acids: CASSPRRVSGYGYTF. The CDR3 DNA is TGTGCCAGTAGTCCCCGGAGGGTGTCAGGCTATGGCTACACCTTC. The full variable domain, completed using reference TRBV19 and TRBJ1-2, is DGGITQSPKYLFRKEGQNVTLSCEQNLNHDAMYWYRQDPGQGLRLIYYSQIVNDFQKGDIAEGYSVSREKKESFPLTVTSAQKNPTAFYLCASSPRRVSGYGYTFGSGTRLTVV.

The gene calls are TRBV6-5 and TRBJ2-2; 9 nucleotides agree with TRBD1. The junction had 7 bases not matched to a gene; V was cut back by 6 bases and J by 8 bases. This CDR3 comprises 14 residues. The germline CDR1 and CDR2 sequences are MNHEY and SVGAGI. CDR3 sequence: CASSGQGSRGELFF. CDR3 nucleotide sequence: TGTGCCAGCAGCGGACAGGGGAGTAGGGGGGAGCTGTTTTTT.

The genes are TRBV6-5 and TRBJ2-3; D is unclear. V was shortened by 5 bases and J by 4 bases, with 13 bases between the two germline ends. This CDR3 contains 14 residues. Germline CDR1 and CDR2: MNHEY and SVGAGI. The CDR3 spells CASSRQDNPDTQYF. The CDR3 nucleotides are TGTGCCAGCAGTCGTCAGGATAACCCAGATACGCAGTATTTT.

The chain combines TRBV7-9 with TRBJ2-1; a weak D match, TRBD2 (6 bases). Germline CDR1 is SEHNR and CDR2 is FQNEAQ (reference sequence). This CDR3 spans 14 amino acids. V lost 6 bases to trimming and J lost 15 bases, with 24 bases between them. CDR3 sequence reads: CASSHSIGTPTLFF. The CDR3 nucleotides are TGTGCCAGCAGTCACTCGATAGGGACTCCCACTCTGTTCTTC.

The chain couples TRBV5-6 to TRBJ2-3; D gene unclear. The CDR3 totals 14 residues. The V gene lost 2 bases and the J gene lost 0 bases, with 7 bases spanning the gap. CDR1 and CDR2 (germline): SGHDT, YYEEEE. In nucleotides, the CDR3 is TGTGCCAGCAGCTTATTCCAAAGCACAGATACGCAGTATTTT. Translated, it gives CASSLFQSTDTQYF.

In nucleotides, the CDR3 is TGTGCCAGCAGCCCCCAATGGGGGGACTATGGCTACACCTTC. Translating gives CASSPQWGDYGYTF. The chain carries TRBV5-4 and TRBJ1-2, with D perhaps matching TRBD1 (5 bases). The CDR3 has 14 amino acids. V gave up 4 bases and J gave up 3 bases, with 13 bases separating them. Germline V gene sequence: CDR1 SGHNT, CDR2 YYREEE (reference sequence). Together with reference TRBV5-4 and TRBJ1-2, the CDR3 gives the full variable domain: ETGVTQSPTHLIKTRGQQVTLRCSSQSGHNTVSWYQQALGQGPQFIFQYYREEENGRGNFPPRFSGLQFPNYSSELNVNALELDDSALYLCASSPQWGDYGYTFGSGTRLTVV.